The 4 T cell receptor beta chains in this list originate from one sample, sequenced in a study of post-analysis software for immune sequencing data. cDNA libraries for TCR beta contained unique molecular identifiers. A single record per CDR3 protein comes from TCRdb applying MiXCR to the PCR reads. Of more than 450,000 distinct CDR3 sequences detected, roughly 46% appear once; the ten largest clones hold 1.5% to 2%. General study findings and limits: Controls had lower frequencies than patients of about 5 TRBV segments, which included TRBV5-6, TRBV5-1 and TRBV20-1.

No cognate antigen is known for these TCRs. Input material: blood. These receptors originate from a girl aged 5-17 years with multiple sclerosis.

This clonotype was observed a handful of times. This chain joins TRBV5-1 and TRBJ2-7; possibly TRBD1 for D (5 bases). This CDR3 is 13 amino acids long. From germline, CDR1 is SGHRS and CDR2 YFSETQ. The V gene lost 6 bases and the J gene lost 3 bases, with 13 bases spanning the gap. The CDR3 sequence: CASTLAGNYEQYF. The DNA for the CDR3 is TGCGCCAGCACCCTTGCAGGGAACTACGAGCAGTACTTC.

The table lists this clonotype with a few counts. In DNA form, the CDR3 reads TGCAGCGGGGCTAGCGGGAGATCTCACAATGAGCAGTTCTTC. This sequence encodes CSGASGRSHNEQFF. V usage is TRBV29-1 and J usage is TRBJ2-1, with 10 nucleotides matching TRBD2. V lost 7 bases to trimming and J lost 5 bases; unmatched junction nucleotides: 8. The CDR3 sequence is 14 residues long. Germline V gene sequence: CDR1 SQVTM, CDR2 ANQGSEA.

The CDR3 DNA reads TGTGCCAGCAGCATAGGACATAATCAGCCCCAGCATTTT. Translating gives CASSIGHNQPQHF. The gene calls are TRBV7-9 and TRBJ1-5; the D gene is possibly TRBD1 (5 bases). Trimming cost V 5 bases and J 4 bases, with 9 bases left between them. Per the germline V gene, CDR1 is SEHNR and CDR2 is FQNEAQ (reference sequence). The CDR3 is 13 amino acids.

V and J are TRBV12-3 or TRBV12-4 and TRBJ2-7, with a tentative D call TRBD1 (5 bases). Gene TRBJ2-5 matches the end of the DNA better, so the J call may be wrong. The CDR3 is made up of 14 amino acids. As DNA, the CDR3 is TGTGCCAGCACCGCCAAGGGGCGGAAGGAGACCCAGTACTTC. This sequence encodes CASTAKGRKETQYF.